What follows is one T cell receptor beta chain and its context. The data are from a study of blood T cell repertoires in COVID-19. The wider study: Material from acute and convalescent COVID-19 was sourced from the United States, Italy and Spain. T cells, B-cell-depleted T cells, or PBMCs provided the cDNA or gDNA that served as material.

From germline, CDR1 is SGDLS and CDR2 YYNGEE. This CDR3 contains 16 residues. The V segment lost 3 bases and the J segment 2 bases; nucleotides outside the gene matches: 10. Patients of the Seattle cohort, enrolled during active infection, were followed longitudinally. Authors' processing steps: Scientists estimated how many nucleated cells there were by amplifying reference gene primers. The method was immunoSEQ multiplex PCR; TCRdb's version includes in-frame clones alone and lacks a portion of them. V, J and clone size are those of that table, while D and trimming were read from the DNA. The table shows 200,000 to 250,000 clones, with 83% occurring only once.

This clonotype was obtained from a woman aged 25 to 39 with COVID-19, enrolled during active disease. The sample taken for sequencing was peripheral blood. The V and J genes are TRBV9 and TRBJ2-7; 8 bases line up with TRBD2. The CDR3 DNA sequence: TGTGCCAGCAGCGCTCAAAGCGGGGGCCGAACCTACGAGCAGTACTTC. Amino acids: CASSAQSGGRTYEQYF.